Below are 4 T cell receptor beta chains sequenced from a single sample in a study of persistence of HIV-infected CD4 T cells. The libraries were made with immunoSEQ version 4 in survey mode. The table came from immunoSEQ multiplex PCR; TCRdb's copy has only in-frame clones and leaves some out. In the table there are 15,000 to 20,000 clones, less than 70% of which are singletons. No cognate antigen is known for these TCRs. Lysates of CMV-infected fibroblasts at 10 ug/mL stimulated these cells. Sorting of responding CD4+ T cells relied on upregulated CD40 ligand together with CD69. Sequenced here: CD4+ T cells sorted from PBMCs after roughly 17-hour stimulation, sampled from a patient who received antiretroviral therapy. The origin of the receptors is an adult woman with HIV who was CMV-seropositive.

This sequence joins TRBV19 and TRBJ2-3; 10 nucleotides match TRBD1. Germline CDR1 LNHDA, CDR2 SQIVND (reference sequence). There are 14 residues in the CDR3. J lost 6 bases, V lost 5 bases, and 5 bases had no gene match. CDR3 DNA: TGTGCCAGTAGTCCCACGGGACAGGGGGATACGCAGTATTTT. As protein: CASSPTGQGDTQYF.

This clone rates as medium-sized. This chain joins TRBV6-2 or TRBV6-3 and TRBJ1-3; maybe TRBD1 (6 bases). Germline V lookup: CDR1 MNHEY, CDR2 SVGEGT. The CDR3 runs to 16 residues. Deletions cut 5 bases from V and 4 bases from J, with 18 bases between. CDR3 nucleotide sequence: TGTGCCAGCAGTCAGCGACAGGCCGGTTCCGGAAACACCATATATTTT. It encodes CASSQRQAGSGNTIYF.

This clone was picked up one time. This chain connects TRBV19 to TRBJ1-5, with no clear D. V lost 10 bases and J 2 bases, leaving 12 bases between the germline ends. Germline CDR1 and CDR2: LNHDA and SQIVND (reference sequence). The CDR3 runs 13 residues. CDR3 sequence: CATQDRRNQPQHF. Here the CDR3 DNA reads TGTGCCACCCAGGACCGCCGCAATCAGCCCCAGCATTTT. Using reference TRBV19 and TRBJ1-5 for the parts outside the CDR3, the full variable domain is DGGITQSPKYLFRKEGQNVTLSCEQNLNHDAMYWYRQDPGQGLRLIYYSQIVNDFQKGDIAEGYSVSREKKESFPLTVTSAQKNPTAFYLCATQDRRNQPQHFGDGTRLSIL.

The chain links TRBV7-9 to TRBJ2-5, with TRBD1 matching over 8 bases. V shed 5 bases, J shed 4 bases, and the junction held 3 bases outside the gene matches. The CDR3 sequence is 13 residues long. Germline CDR1 and CDR2: SEHNR and FQNEAQ (reference sequence). CDR3 region: CASSPGQAETQYF. DNA for the CDR3: TGTGCCAGCAGCCCGGGACAGGCAGAGACCCAGTACTTC. Using reference TRBV7-9 and TRBJ2-5 for the parts outside the CDR3, the full variable domain is DTGVSQNPRHKITKRGQNVTFRCDPISEHNRLYWYRQTLGQGPEFLTYFQNEAQLEKSRLLSDRFSAERPKGSFSTLEIQRTEQGDSAMYLCASSPGQAETQYFGPGTRLLVL.